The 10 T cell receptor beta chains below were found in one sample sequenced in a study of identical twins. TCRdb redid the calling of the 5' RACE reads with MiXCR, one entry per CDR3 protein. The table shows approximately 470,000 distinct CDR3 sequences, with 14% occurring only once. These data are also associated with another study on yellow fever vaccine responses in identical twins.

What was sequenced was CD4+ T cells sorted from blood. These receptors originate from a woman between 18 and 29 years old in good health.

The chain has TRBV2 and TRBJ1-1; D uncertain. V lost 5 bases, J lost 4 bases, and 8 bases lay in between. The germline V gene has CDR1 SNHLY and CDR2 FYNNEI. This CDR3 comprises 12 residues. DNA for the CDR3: TGTGCCAGCAGTTCGTTGCGCACTGAAGCTTTCTTT. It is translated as CASSSLRTEAFF.

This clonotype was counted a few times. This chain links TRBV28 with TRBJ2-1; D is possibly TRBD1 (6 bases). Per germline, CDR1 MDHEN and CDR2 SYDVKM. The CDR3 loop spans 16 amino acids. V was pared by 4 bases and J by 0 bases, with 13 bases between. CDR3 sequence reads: CASSSYRVSSYNEQFF. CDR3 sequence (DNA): TGTGCCAGCAGTTCATACAGGGTCAGCTCCTACAATGAGCAGTTCTTC. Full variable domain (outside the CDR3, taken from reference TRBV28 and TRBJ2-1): DVKVTQSSRYLVKRTGEKVFLECVQDMDHENMFWYRQDPGLGLRLIYFSYDVKMKEKGDIPEGYSVSREKKERFSLILESASTNQTSMYLCASSSYRVSSYNEQFFGPGTRLTVL.

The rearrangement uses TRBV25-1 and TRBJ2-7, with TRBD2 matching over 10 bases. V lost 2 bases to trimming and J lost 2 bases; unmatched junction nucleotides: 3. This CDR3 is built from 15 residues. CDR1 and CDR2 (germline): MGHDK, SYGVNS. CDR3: CASSEPSGSPYEQYF. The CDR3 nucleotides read TGTGCCAGCAGTGAACCTAGCGGGAGTCCCTACGAGCAGTACTTC.

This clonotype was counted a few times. The CDR3 DNA is TGTGCCAGCAGTTCGCAAGGACAGGGACTTTTTCGCAATCAGCCCCAGCATTTT. Translated, it gives CASSSQGQGLFRNQPQHF. V is TRBV6-2 or TRBV6-3 and J is TRBJ1-5; TRBD1 agrees at 8 bases. Germline CDR1 is MNHEY and CDR2 is SVGEGT. The J segment lost 2 bases and the V segment lost 4 bases, leaving 13 bases of the junction unmatched. This CDR3 spans 18 amino acids.

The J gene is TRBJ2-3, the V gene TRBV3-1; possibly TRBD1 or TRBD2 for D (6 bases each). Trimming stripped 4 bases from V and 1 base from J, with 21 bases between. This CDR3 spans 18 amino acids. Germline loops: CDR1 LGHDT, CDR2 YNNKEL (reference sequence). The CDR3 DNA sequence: TGTGCCAGCAGCCCAGGGGCCTTAGCTACGGGGGGCACAGATACGCAGTATTTT. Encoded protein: CASSPGALATGGTDTQYF.

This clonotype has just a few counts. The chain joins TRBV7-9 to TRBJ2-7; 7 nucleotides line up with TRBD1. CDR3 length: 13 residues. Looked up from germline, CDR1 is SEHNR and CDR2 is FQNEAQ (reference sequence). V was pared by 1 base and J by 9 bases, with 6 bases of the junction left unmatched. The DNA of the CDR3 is TGTGCCAGCAGCTTAGAAGTAGGGGGCGGGCAGTACTTC. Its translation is CASSLEVGGGQYF.

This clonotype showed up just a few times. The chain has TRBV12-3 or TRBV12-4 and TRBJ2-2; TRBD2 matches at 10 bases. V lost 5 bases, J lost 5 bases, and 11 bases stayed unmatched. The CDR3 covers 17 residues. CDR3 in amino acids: CASSGLAGVSFTGELFF. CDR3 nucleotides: TGTGCCAGCAGTGGGCTAGCGGGAGTGTCATTTACCGGGGAGCTGTTTTTT.

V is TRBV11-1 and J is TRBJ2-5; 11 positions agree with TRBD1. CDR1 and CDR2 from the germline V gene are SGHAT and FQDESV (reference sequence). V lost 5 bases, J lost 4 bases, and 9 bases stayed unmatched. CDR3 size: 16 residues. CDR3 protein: CASSRIGQGAVETQYF. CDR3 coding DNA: TGTGCCAGCAGCCGAATCGGACAGGGGGCCGTAGAGACCCAGTACTTC. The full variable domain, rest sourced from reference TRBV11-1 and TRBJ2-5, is EAEVAQSPRYKITEKSQAVAFWCDPISGHATLYWYRQILGQGPELLVQFQDESVVDDSQLPKDRFSAERLKGVDSTLKIQPAELGDSAMYLCASSRIGQGAVETQYFGPGTRLLVL.

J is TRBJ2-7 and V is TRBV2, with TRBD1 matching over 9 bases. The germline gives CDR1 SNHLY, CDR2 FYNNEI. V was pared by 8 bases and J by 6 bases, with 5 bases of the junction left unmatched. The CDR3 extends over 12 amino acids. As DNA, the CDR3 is TGTGCCAGCCGGGACAGGGCTATCGAGCAGTACTTC. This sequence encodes CASRDRAIEQYF.

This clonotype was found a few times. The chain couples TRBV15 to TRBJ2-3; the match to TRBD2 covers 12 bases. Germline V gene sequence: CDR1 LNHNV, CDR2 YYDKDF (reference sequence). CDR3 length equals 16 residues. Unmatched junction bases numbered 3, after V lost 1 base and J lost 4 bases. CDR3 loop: CATSRARLAGADTQYF. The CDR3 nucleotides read TGTGCCACCAGCAGAGCCCGACTAGCGGGAGCAGATACGCAGTATTTT.